Following are 13 T cell receptor beta chains from one sample sequenced in a study of tumor-infiltrating lymphocytes in primary liver carcinoma. TCR beta cDNA was made from 400 to 500 ng total RNA with a constant-region primer. Libraries for TCR beta were built through three nested multiplex PCR rounds, which together made up a slightly modified ARM-PCR procedure. The two initial PCR rounds, approximately 10 cycles each, used TRBV1-TRBV30 forward and C-beta reverse primers. TCRdb fed the multiplex PCR reads into MiXCR, producing one record per CDR3 protein. The data show 90,000 to 150,000 distinct CDR3 sequences, less than 75% seen once. From unsorted bulk tissue weighing roughly 18-31 mg, DNA and RNA were co-extracted. Sequenced material: tumor-adjacent normal liver tissue. All receptors come from an older woman with primary liver carcinoma and hepatitis B virus infection.

This clonotype has only one observation. One junction end does not reproduce the germline sequence, and a read error may be involved. The CDR3 DNA reads as TGTAGCAGCAGCTTAGTTGGGGTTGACTACGTGCAGTACTTC. Encoded protein: CSSSLVGVDYVQYF. This chain connects TRBV11-2 to TRBJ2-7, with a tentative D call TRBD2 (5 bases). CDR1 SGHAT and CDR2 FQNNGV come from the germline V gene. The length of the CDR3 is 14 residues.

This clonotype has just one count. At one boundary the junction diverges from the germline segment, which might be a read error. V and J are TRBV12-5 and TRBJ2-1, with 9 bases fitting TRBD1. This CDR3 has 15 residues. Germline lookup yields CDR1 LGHNT and CDR2 FRNRAP. CDR3 loop: CASGPGQGLNNEQSF. The CDR3 DNA sequence: TGTGCTAGTGGTCCCGGACAGGGGCTTAACAATGAGCAGTCCTTC.

This clonotype was seen many times. The V and J genes are TRBV14 and TRBJ1-2, with D maybe TRBD1 (5 bases). The CDR3 is 15 amino acids. CDR1 is SGHDN and CDR2 is FVKESK in the germline V gene. V was clipped by 3 bases and J by 6 bases, with 17 bases between them. The CDR3 nucleotides are TGTGCCAGCAGCCAGAGTAGGACGGGACGAGATGGCTACACCTTC. Translation gives CASSQSRTGRDGYTF.

This clonotype was found a few times. This could be a read error, since a much larger clone is one nucleotide away. The chain employs TRBV12-3 or TRBV12-4 and TRBJ2-6, with TRBD2 matching 9 bases. V gave up 5 bases and J gave up 0 bases; unmatched junction bases: 8. The CDR3 is 18 residues long. The CDR3 DNA sequence: TGTGCCAGCAGTCTCGCTAGCGGGATCTTCTCTGGGGCCAACGTCCTGACTTTC. This encodes CASSLASGIFSGANVLTF.

Notes on this clonotype: This clone may be a read error of a much larger clone one base away. V gene TRBV5-1 combines with J gene TRBJ1-6; possibly TRBD1 for D (5 bases). Germline assignment: CDR1 SGHRS and CDR2 YFSETQ. The CDR3 length is 18 residues. The CDR3 protein is CANSLGVGTGLYNSPLHF. In DNA form, the CDR3 reads TGCGCCAACAGCTTGGGGGTCGGAACGGGGCTCTATAATTCACCCCTCCACTTT.

A note on this clonotype: A clone one base away is much larger, so this may be a read error. The chain links TRBV28 to TRBJ2-1, with a tentative D call TRBD1 (5 bases). The CDR3 contains 15 residues. V lost 4 bases and J 13 bases, leaving 23 bases between the germline ends. Germline CDR1 is MDHEN and CDR2 is SYDVKM. DNA for the CDR3: TGTGCCAGCAGTTCCACCCGGACAAGGGTCCCGTATCAGTTCTTC. Translating it yields CASSSTRTRVPYQFF.

Notes on this clonotype: This sequence may be a read error, since a much larger clone differs from it by one base. The genes are TRBV20-1 and TRBJ2-3; possible D gene TRBD2, 6 bases. The CDR3 is made up of 13 amino acids. Germline lookup yields CDR1 DFQATT and CDR2 SNEGSKA (reference sequence). CDR3 in amino acids: CIAQGSGTDTQYF. The CDR3 coding sequence is TGCATTGCTCAGGGCAGCGGGACAGATACGCAGTATTTT.

This clonotype was detected only a few times. Since a much larger clone is just one base distant, this may be a read error. The V and J genes are TRBV29-1 and TRBJ1-2; 10 bases agree with TRBD1. This CDR3 is built from 14 residues. J lost 10 bases, V lost 8 bases, and 16 bases had no gene match. Germline values: CDR1 SQVTM, CDR2 ANQGSEA. CDR3 protein: CSTGEPGQGTSYTF. The CDR3 nucleotides read TGCAGCACTGGGGAGCCGGGACAGGGGACCTCCTACACCTTC.

The V gene is TRBV6-5, the J gene TRBJ2-7; 10 bases align to TRBD1. The CDR3 contains 16 residues. The germline V gene has CDR1 MNHEY and CDR2 SVGAGI. The DNA for the CDR3 is TGTATCAGCAGTTACTCCATGGGGACAGGGGCCAACGAGCAGTACTTC. Translating gives CISSYSMGTGANEQYF.

Regarding this clonotype: Without the conserved terminal phenylalanine or tryptophan, this CDR3 likely stems from a read error. Here the CDR3 reads CASRRRGSSGELFL. Written as DNA, the CDR3 is TGTGCCAGCAGACGCAGAGGGTCTTCCGGGGAGCTGTTTTTA. The chain has TRBV6-5 and TRBJ2-2; TRBD2 might be the D (5 bases). V dropped 6 bases and J dropped 6 bases, with 14 bases sitting between them. The CDR3 is made up of 14 amino acids. Germline CDR1 MNHEY, CDR2 SVGAGI.

As concerns this clonotype: A read error may produce the germline difference seen at one junction end. The V and J genes are TRBV29-1 and TRBJ2-3; TRBD2 agrees at 8 bases. The CDR3 is 12 amino acids. Germline V gene lookup returns CDR1 SQVTM and CDR2 ANQGSEA. The CDR3 protein is CIVEVGTSTQYF. The DNA for the CDR3 is TGCATCGTTGAAGTCGGGACTAGTACGCAGTATTTT.

For this clonotype: Germline and junction disagree at one end, which may indicate a read error. This chain uses TRBV4-1 with TRBJ2-3; D is unclear. The CDR3 extends over 13 amino acids. Germline V lookup: CDR1 MGHRA, CDR2 YSYEKL. CDR3 residues: CASSAQSTDAQYF. The CDR3 DNA reads TGCGCCAGCAGCGCCCAGAGTACAGATGCGCAGTATTTC.

This clonotype has a count of ten or more. The rearrangement links TRBV6-5 to TRBJ2-7, with 9 bases identical to TRBD1. The ends lost 9 bases at V and 5 bases at J; junction bases unmatched: 11. The germline V gene has CDR1 MNHEY and CDR2 SVGAGI. The CDR3 contains 14 residues. CDR3: CASLPGQGSNEQYF. The CDR3 DNA reads as TGTGCCAGTCTTCCGGGACAGGGTTCGAACGAGCAGTACTTC.